A selection of T cell receptor beta chains follows, all from one sample in a study of cytomegalovirus exposure and HLA in healthy donors. Produced via immunoSEQ multiplex PCR; TCRdb's table is partial and in-frame only. Found here are around 140,000 clones, almost 80% of them singletons; the top ten hold over 1.2%. Sequenced: PBMCs. Source of these receptors: a female donor in good health and CMV-seronegative. CDR3s include the opening cysteine and the closing phenylalanine or tryptophan. D genes are given only for firm matches. Size values are once, few and many counts, or a class for expanded clones, and some rows have none.

abundance: -
v_gene: TRBV5-6
j_gene: TRBJ2-1
d_gene: -
CDR3aa: CASSFPYRGGGSEQFF
CDR3nt: TGTGCCAGCAGCTTTCCATATAGAGGGGGGGGAAGTGAGCAGTTCTTC

abundance: -
v_gene: TRBV27
j_gene: TRBJ2-1
d_gene: TRBD2
CDR3aa: CASSLYPWTSGDNEQFF
CDR3nt: TGTGCCAGCAGCCTCTACCCTTGGACTAGCGGAGACAATGAGCAGTTCTTC

abundance: -
v_gene: TRBV5-1
j_gene: TRBJ2-7
d_gene: TRBD1
CDR3aa: CASSVGTGGHEQYF
CDR3nt: TGCGCCAGCAGCGTCGGGACAGGGGGTCACGAGCAGTACTTC

abundance: -
v_gene: TRBV4-2
j_gene: TRBJ2-7
d_gene: TRBD1
CDR3aa: CASSPGQESTYEQYF
CDR3nt: TGTGCCAGCAGCCCCGGACAGGAGTCTACCTACGAGCAGTACTTC

abundance: -
v_gene: TRBV7-9
j_gene: TRBJ1-2
d_gene: -
CDR3aa: CSSSLLAESNYGYTF
CDR3nt: TGTTCCAGCAGCTTACTCGCTGAGTCGAACTATGGCTACACCTTC

abundance: -
v_gene: TRBV19
j_gene: TRBJ2-5
d_gene: -
CDR3aa: CASSATGRETQYF
CDR3nt: TGTGCCAGTAGTGCCACAGGGAGAGAGACCCAGTACTTC

abundance: -
v_gene: TRBV28
j_gene: TRBJ1-4
d_gene: -
CDR3aa: CASSLWGPGGEKLFF
CDR3nt: TGTGCCAGCAGTTTATGGGGCCCCGGGGGTGAAAAACTGTTTTTT

abundance: few
v_gene: TRBV5-1
j_gene: TRBJ2-5
d_gene: TRBD1
CDR3aa: CASSLLSAGGEETQYF
CDR3nt: TGCGCCAGCAGCTTGCTTTCAGCAGGGGGCGAAGAGACCCAGTACTTC

abundance: few
v_gene: TRBV28
j_gene: TRBJ2-5
d_gene: TRBD1
CDR3aa: CASRSGTAQETQYF
CDR3nt: TGTGCCAGCAGATCCGGGACAGCTCAAGAGACCCAGTACTTC

abundance: -
v_gene: TRBV27
j_gene: TRBJ2-1
d_gene: TRBD2
CDR3aa: CASSLRGGLAYGNEQFF
CDR3nt: TGTGCCAGCAGTTTGAGGGGCGGACTAGCGTACGGCAATGAGCAGTTCTTC

abundance: -
v_gene: TRBV4-3
j_gene: TRBJ2-3
d_gene: -
CDR3aa: CASSQDLSGGDTQYF
CDR3nt: TGCGCCAGCAGCCAAGATCTTAGCGGAGGAGATACGCAGTATTTT

abundance: -
v_gene: TRBV5-1
j_gene: TRBJ2-2
d_gene: TRBD1
CDR3aa: CASSLVLYRGISNTGELFF
CDR3nt: TGCGCCAGCAGCTTGGTTTTATACAGGGGAATTTCGAACACCGGGGAGCTGTTTTTT

abundance: -
v_gene: TRBV6-1
j_gene: TRBJ1-5
d_gene: -
CDR3aa: CASSGTLNQPQHF
CDR3nt: TGTGCCAGCAGTGGGACACTTAATCAGCCCCAGCATTTT

abundance: -
v_gene: TRBV27
j_gene: TRBJ1-2
d_gene: TRBD1
CDR3aa: CASSFAGGQDYNYGYTF
CDR3nt: TGTGCCAGCAGTTTCGCCGGCGGACAGGACTATAACTATGGCTACACCTTC

abundance: few
v_gene: TRBV12-5
j_gene: TRBJ1-2
d_gene: TRBD1
CDR3aa: CASGYSGGGYGYTF
CDR3nt: TGTGCTAGTGGTTACTCAGGGGGAGGCTATGGCTACACCTTC

abundance: many
v_gene: TRBV4-1
j_gene: TRBJ2-1
d_gene: TRBD2
CDR3aa: CASSQARLAVSYNEQFF
CDR3nt: TGCGCCAGCAGCCAGGCGAGACTAGCGGTCTCCTACAATGAGCAGTTCTTC

abundance: -
v_gene: TRBV7-2
j_gene: TRBJ2-3
d_gene: -
CDR3aa: CASSLAGGGADTQYF
CDR3nt: TGTGCCAGCAGCTTAGCGGGAGGAGGGGCAGATACGCAGTATTTT

abundance: -
v_gene: TRBV2
j_gene: TRBJ2-7
d_gene: TRBD1
CDR3aa: CASSATGLGYEQYF
CDR3nt: TGTGCCAGCAGTGCGACAGGGTTGGGCTACGAGCAGTACTTC

abundance: -
v_gene: TRBV10-3
j_gene: TRBJ1-4
d_gene: -
CDR3aa: CAIGPTATNEKLFF
CDR3nt: TGTGCCATCGGACCGACAGCAACTAATGAAAAACTGTTTTTT

abundance: -
v_gene: TRBV2
j_gene: TRBJ2-3
d_gene: -
CDR3aa: CASIRLGDTQYF
CDR3nt: TGTGCCAGCATAAGACTTGGAGATACGCAGTATTTT

abundance: -
v_gene: TRBV5-6
j_gene: TRBJ2-3
d_gene: -
CDR3aa: CASSLVVRGRTDTQYF
CDR3nt: TGTGCCAGCAGCTTAGTGGTGCGGGGGCGCACAGATACGCAGTATTTT

abundance: few
v_gene: TRBV4-2
j_gene: TRBJ2-7
d_gene: -
CDR3aa: CASSQDRDTQREQYF
CDR3nt: TGTGCCAGCAGCCAAGATAGGGACACCCAACGTGAGCAGTACTTC

abundance: -
v_gene: TRBV5-8
j_gene: TRBJ2-4
d_gene: TRBD1
CDR3aa: CASSSGQGDWAKNIQYF
CDR3nt: TGTGCCAGCAGCTCGGGACAGGGGGATTGGGCCAAAAACATTCAGTACTTC

abundance: few
v_gene: TRBV28
j_gene: TRBJ2-3
d_gene: TRBD2
CDR3aa: CASSQKLAGDPGTQYF
CDR3nt: TGTGCCAGCAGTCAAAAACTAGCGGGAGACCCAGGTACGCAGTATTTT

abundance: few
v_gene: TRBV5-4
j_gene: TRBJ2-3
d_gene: -
CDR3aa: CASSTRTADTQYF
CDR3nt: TGTGCCAGCAGCACGAGGACAGCAGATACGCAGTATTTT

abundance: few
v_gene: TRBV11-2
j_gene: TRBJ1-2
d_gene: -
CDR3aa: CASSLAGGNYGYTF
CDR3nt: TGTGCCAGCAGCTTAGCGGGAGGGAACTATGGCTACACCTTC

abundance: -
v_gene: TRBV10-3
j_gene: TRBJ1-1
d_gene: -
CDR3aa: CAIGEGPQNTEAFF
CDR3nt: TGTGCCATCGGGGAGGGGCCCCAGAACACTGAAGCTTTCTTT

abundance: -
v_gene: TRBV7-2
j_gene: TRBJ1-5
d_gene: TRBD1
CDR3aa: CASRGTGINQPQHF
CDR3nt: TGTGCCAGCAGGGGGACAGGAATAAATCAGCCCCAGCATTTT

abundance: -
v_gene: TRBV9
j_gene: TRBJ1-1
d_gene: TRBD1
CDR3aa: CASSAARQGGNTEAFF
CDR3nt: TGTGCCAGCAGCGCCGCCAGACAGGGAGGAAACACTGAAGCTTTCTTT